This passage covers 31 T cell receptor beta chains from one sample sequenced in a study of chemoradiotherapy in HPV16-positive cancers. Assay used: immunoSEQ multiplex PCR; TCRdb lists only in-frame clones, some missing. The table lists just over 15,000 clones, around four fifths of them singletons. Sampling was done from a patient who underwent chemoradiotherapy. The receptors were sampled from a human donor with HPV-associated anogenital cancer.

CDR3 region: CASSHGTGGTDTQYF. Here the CDR3 DNA reads TGCGCCAGCAGCCACGGGACAGGGGGCACAGATACGCAGTATTTT. The rearrangement links TRBV4-3 to TRBJ2-3, with 10 bases matching TRBD1. The V gene's germline CDR1 is LGHNA and CDR2 YSLEER. The CDR3 covers 15 residues. Unmatched junction bases numbered 1, after V lost 3 bases and J lost 1 base.

The rearrangement joins TRBV27 to TRBJ2-7, with 9 nucleotides matching TRBD1. Trimming removed 10 bases from V and 4 bases from J; junction bases left unmatched: 8. The CDR3 is 13 amino acids. From germline, CDR1 is MNHEY and CDR2 SMNVEV (reference sequence). The CDR3 is CATSGTGSYEQYF. DNA of the CDR3: TGTGCCACTTCCGGGACAGGGTCGTACGAGCAGTACTTC.

The chain uses TRBV11-3 and TRBJ1-2, with TRBD1 matching 9 bases. The ends lost 3 bases at V and 8 bases at J; junction bases unmatched: 7. The CDR3 is 14 residues long. Germline V CDR1 and CDR2: SGHNT, YENEEA. The CDR3 sequence is CASSFGTGLWGYTF. The CDR3 coding sequence is TGTGCCAGCAGCTTCGGGACAGGGTTGTGGGGCTACACCTTC.

This chain joins TRBV5-4 and TRBJ2-2; either TRBD1 or TRBD2 may supply D (5 bases each). Germline V gives CDR1 SGHNT, CDR2 YYREEE (reference sequence). This CDR3 is built from 16 residues. V was trimmed by 2 bases and J by 1 base, leaving 12 bases between them. The CDR3 spells CASSLTGAGNTGELFF. CDR3 sequence (DNA): TGTGCCAGCAGCTTAACCGGGGCCGGGAACACCGGGGAGCTGTTTTTT.

The chain uses TRBV5-4 and TRBJ1-2; D might be TRBD1 (5 bases). The CDR3 runs 15 residues. The germline gives CDR1 SGHNT, CDR2 YYREEE (reference sequence). V was clipped by 3 bases and J by 6 bases, with 18 bases between them. CDR3 coding DNA: TGTGCCAGCAGCTCGGGGGGGTCTGGCAGTAATGGCTACACCTTC. This gives the protein CASSSGGSGSNGYTF. The entire variable domain, with the rest obtained from reference TRBV5-4 and TRBJ1-2, is as follows: ETGVTQSPTHLIKTRGQQVTLRCSSQSGHNTVSWYQQALGQGPQFIFQYYREEENGRGNFPPRFSGLQFPNYSSELNVNALELDDSALYLCASSSGGSGSNGYTFGSGTRLTVV.

The genes are TRBV7-3 and TRBJ1-2; 11 nucleotides line up with TRBD1. Trimming removed 4 bases from V and 8 bases from J; junction bases left unmatched: 6. This CDR3 region has 14 residues. Germline V gene data show CDR1 as SGHTA and CDR2 as FQGTGA. The chain's CDR3 is CASSYLGQGEGYTF. CDR3 coding DNA: TGTGCCAGCAGCTATTTGGGACAGGGGGAGGGCTACACCTTC.

This clone was seen a single time. The J gene is TRBJ2-3, the V gene TRBV18; no firm D call. V was clipped by 1 base and J by 5 bases, with 10 bases between them. Germline CDR1 reads KGHSH; CDR2 reads LQKENI. This CDR3 contains 14 residues. CDR3 residues: CASSPRVEQDTQYF. The CDR3 region has the DNA TGTGCCAGCTCACCACGGGTCGAACAAGATACGCAGTATTTT.

The gene calls are TRBV21-1 and TRBJ1-1; TRBD1, as called in the table, went unchecked against the DNA. TRBV21-1 is marked as a pseudogene. The length of the CDR3 is 13 residues. The CDR3 region is CASSKDMNTEAFF. CDR3 sequence (DNA): TGTGCCAGCAGCAAAGACATGAACACTGAAGCTTTCTTT.

This clone is categorized as large (0.1 to 1%). The J gene is TRBJ2-1, the V gene TRBV30; unclear D gene. The V end was cut by 0 bases, the J end by 7 bases, with 7 bases between. Germline loops: CDR1 GTSNPN, CDR2 SVGIG (reference sequence). CDR3 length equals 12 residues. This CDR3 reads CAWSVDRNEQFF. CDR3 sequence (DNA): TGTGCCTGGAGTGTAGATAGGAATGAGCAGTTCTTC.

The V gene is TRBV4-1, the J gene TRBJ2-1; TRBD1 or TRBD2 may be the D gene (5 bases each). Germline assignment: CDR1 MGHRA and CDR2 YSYEKL. V lost 3 bases to trimming and J lost 7 bases, with 13 bases between them. The CDR3 covers 14 residues. CDR3 protein: CASSQAGRGNEQFF. In DNA form, the CDR3 reads TGCGCCAGCAGCCAGGCAGGGCGAGGGAATGAGCAGTTCTTC.

This chain uses TRBV6-1 with TRBJ1-1; D ambiguous. Germline CDR1 and CDR2: MNHNS and SASEGT. The CDR3 runs 13 residues. V was trimmed by 3 bases and J by 2 bases, leaving 7 bases between them. CDR3 region: CASSDQTNTEAFF. Here the CDR3 DNA reads TGTGCCAGCAGTGATCAGACTAACACTGAAGCTTTCTTT.

The chain links TRBV6-6 to TRBJ2-7; possible D gene TRBD1, 5 bases. Germline V CDR1 and CDR2: MNHNY, SVGAGI (reference sequence). Trimming took 6 bases from V and 4 from J, leaving 10 bases between them. This CDR3 is 12 amino acids long. In DNA, the CDR3 is TGTGCCAGCAGCAGAGACAGATACGAGCAGTACTTC. Amino acids: CASSRDRYEQYF.

The chain employs TRBV7-5 and TRBJ1-5. TRBV7-5 is reported as a pseudogene. CDR3 length: 14 amino acids. CDR3 in DNA: TGTGCCAGAAGCTTATGGTGTTCCAAAGGGCCCCAGCATTTT. Its protein is CARSLWCSKGPQHF.

The rearrangement joins TRBV5-5 to TRBJ1-2; TRBD1 aligns across 9 bases. Unmatched junction bases numbered 4, after V lost 2 bases and J lost 5 bases. This CDR3 comprises 14 residues. Germline V lookup: CDR1 SGHKS, CDR2 YYEKEE (reference sequence). CDR3 sequence reads: CASSFLGTGYGYTF. In DNA form, the CDR3 reads TGTGCCAGCAGCTTCCTCGGGACAGGGTATGGCTACACCTTC.

This chain connects TRBV5-4 to TRBJ2-1, with TRBD2 matching over 7 bases. CDR1 and CDR2 from the germline V gene are SGHNT and YYREEE (reference sequence). V trimming: 4 bases; J trimming: 8 bases; junction bases outside the gene matches: 3. The CDR3 is made up of 12 amino acids. The CDR3 sequence is CASSLRGDEQFF. CDR3 nucleotides: TGTGCCAGCAGCCTCCGGGGGGATGAGCAGTTCTTC.

This clone was seen only once. The chain has TRBV7-2 and TRBJ2-5; D may be TRBD1 or TRBD2 (6 bases each). Between the trimmed V and J ends, which lost 5 bases and 4 bases, there was a span of 17 bases. Per germline, CDR1 SGHTA and CDR2 FQGNSA. There are 15 residues in the CDR3. The CDR3 spells CASSPSSGGRETQYF. The CDR3 region has the DNA TGTGCCAGCAGCCCATCCAGTGGGGGGCGAGAGACCCAGTACTTC.

The chain employs TRBV9 and TRBJ1-1; D perhaps matches TRBD1 (5 bases). The ends were cut back, 4 bases at V and 4 bases at J, with 14 bases in the middle. The CDR3 sequence is 14 residues long. The germline gives CDR1 SGDLS, CDR2 YYNGEE. This CDR3 is CASSPNIRGTEAFF. The CDR3 coding sequence is TGTGCCAGCAGCCCCAACATTAGGGGCACTGAAGCTTTCTTT.

Here the CDR3 DNA reads TGCAGCGTTGCGAAAGAGAGGGACACTGAAGCTTTCTTT. Amino acid sequence: CSVAKERDTEAFF. This sequence joins TRBV29-1 and TRBJ1-1; D is unresolved. The V end was cut by 4 bases, the J end by 3 bases, with 12 bases between. Germline V gene sequence: CDR1 SQVTM, CDR2 ANQGSEA. The CDR3 covers 13 residues.

This clone was picked up one time. V is TRBV28 and J is TRBJ1-4; D is ambiguous. CDR1 MDHEN and CDR2 SYDVKM come from the germline V gene. V shed 8 bases and J shed 9 bases, with 16 bases lying between them. The CDR3 runs 13 residues. The DNA of the CDR3 is TGTGCCAGCTACCTCGGTGGGTCGCAAAAACTGTTTTTT. Translation: CASYLGGSQKLFF.

The chain carries TRBV13 and TRBJ2-7; D not resolved. The CDR3 sequence is 13 residues long. Trimming pared 5 bases from V and 0 bases from J, leaving 8 bases between. Germline CDR1 reads PRHDT; CDR2 reads FYEKMQ (reference sequence). Here the CDR3 DNA reads TGTGCCAGCAGCCCGTTAGGCTCCTACGAGCAGTACTTC. The encoded protein is CASSPLGSYEQYF.

In its sample, this clone was seen a few times. V is TRBV7-2 and J is TRBJ1-6; no clear D gene. Germline V lookup: CDR1 SGHTA, CDR2 FQGNSA. V was cut by 4 bases and J by 7 bases, with 8 bases left in between. The CDR3 is 13 amino acids. The CDR3 DNA reads TGTGCCAGCAGCTCCGACCGAAATTCACCCCTCCACTTT. Its translation is CASSSDRNSPLHF. The whole variable domain, filled in from reference TRBV7-2 and TRBJ1-6, reads GAGVSQSPSNKVTEKGKDVELRCDPISGHTALYWYRQSLGQGLEFLIYFQGNSAPDKSGLPSDRFSAERTGGSVSTLTIQRTQQEDSAVYLCASSSDRNSPLHFGNGTRLTVT.

This clone appeared a few times. V and J are TRBV10-1 and TRBJ2-2; the match to TRBD2 covers 10 bases. Trimming cost V 0 bases and J 1 base; bases outside gene matches: 2. The CDR3 is 17 amino acids. Looked up from germline, CDR1 is WNHNN and CDR2 is SYGVQD (reference sequence). The CDR3 region is CASSESASGGNTGELFF. The CDR3 DNA is TGCGCCAGCAGTGAGTCAGCTAGCGGGGGGAACACCGGGGAGCTGTTTTTT.

J is TRBJ1-1 and V is TRBV11-3; unclear D gene. The CDR3 runs 16 residues. In germline, CDR1 is SGHNT, CDR2 YENEEA. V shed 6 bases and J shed 1 base, with 18 bases lying between them. CDR3: CASSKRSGLQNTEAFF. CDR3 coding DNA: TGTGCCAGCAGTAAGAGGTCCGGGCTGCAGAACACTGAAGCTTTCTTT. Supplemented by reference TRBV11-3 and TRBJ1-1, the full variable domain reads EAGVVQSPRYKIIEKKQPVAFWCNPISGHNTLYWYLQNLGQGPELLIRYENEEAVDDSQLPKDRFSAERLKGVDSTLKIQPAELGDSAVYLCASSKRSGLQNTEAFFGQGTRLTVV.

The chain joins TRBV9 to TRBJ1-3; 7 positions agree with TRBD1. This CDR3 has 16 amino acids. With 3 bases clipped from V and 0 bases from J, the junction kept 6 bases outside the gene matches. Germline V gene data show CDR1 as SGDLS and CDR2 as YYNGEE. In nucleotides, the CDR3 is TGTGCCAGCAGCGCCTGGGGGACAGACTCTGGAAACACCATATATTTT. Its protein is CASSAWGTDSGNTIYF.

This clone was seen a single time. The chain has TRBV9 and TRBJ2-3; D is undetermined. The CDR3 is made up of 14 amino acids. The V gene's germline CDR1 is SGDLS and CDR2 YYNGEE. Trimming cost V 4 bases and J 7 bases, with 16 bases left between them. The CDR3 DNA reads as TGTGCCAGCAGCCCGACCGGCCCTGCGAATACGCAGTATTTT. Residues: CASSPTGPANTQYF.

This chain links TRBV6-6 with TRBJ1-3; D unclear. V gave up 11 bases and J gave up 3 bases, with 14 bases separating them. The CDR3 is 13 amino acids. The germline CDR1 and CDR2 sequences are MNHNY and SVGAGI (reference sequence). The CDR3, as DNA: TGTGCCTGCTGGGTGTGGAATGGAAACACCATATATTTT. It yields the protein CACWVWNGNTIYF.

This chain connects TRBV18 to TRBJ1-1; D not certain. The CDR3 sequence is 16 residues long. Trimming left V 2 bases short and J 5 bases short, with 18 bases between. The germline gives CDR1 KGHSH, CDR2 LQKENI. CDR3 loop: CASSPRVVTAGTEAFF. CDR3 coding DNA: TGTGCCAGCTCACCAAGGGTGGTGACTGCGGGAACTGAAGCTTTCTTT.

The chain is built from TRBV4-1 and TRBJ2-7, with D possibly being TRBD1 (6 bases). CDR1 is MGHRA and CDR2 is YSYEKL in the germline V gene. The CDR3 totals 15 residues. Deletions cut 0 bases from V and 0 bases from J, with 9 bases between. The CDR3 coding sequence is TGCGCCAGCAGCCAAGACAGGGGAAGCTCCTACGAGCAGTACTTC. It specifies CASSQDRGSSYEQYF.

The chain combines TRBV6-5 with TRBJ1-6, with D uncertain. The V gene's germline CDR1 is MNHEY and CDR2 SVGAGI. CDR3 length: 14 amino acids. V shed 8 bases and J shed 4 bases, with 12 bases lying between them. The chain's CDR3 is CASGERPYNSPLHF. The CDR3, as DNA: TGTGCCAGCGGGGAGCGGCCTTATAATTCACCCCTCCACTTT.

CDR3 bases: TGTGCCAGCAGGTGGACGGGCACGAACACCGGGGAGCTGTTTTTT. Its protein product is CASRWTGTNTGELFF. The rearrangement joins TRBV7-9 to TRBJ2-2; D is unresolved. The V end was cut by 6 bases, the J end by 0 bases, with 11 bases between. Germline values: CDR1 SEHNR, CDR2 FQNEAQ (reference sequence). The length of the CDR3 is 15 residues.

Notes on this clone: Mismatch with germline at one junction end may stem from a read error. The CDR3 protein is CASGLNYGYTF. The CDR3 region has the DNA TGTGCCAGCGGCTTAAACTATGGCTACACCTTC. This chain connects TRBV5-6 to TRBJ1-2; D remains unclear. The CDR3 spans 11 residues. CDR1 is SGHDT, CDR2 YYEEEE, per germline.